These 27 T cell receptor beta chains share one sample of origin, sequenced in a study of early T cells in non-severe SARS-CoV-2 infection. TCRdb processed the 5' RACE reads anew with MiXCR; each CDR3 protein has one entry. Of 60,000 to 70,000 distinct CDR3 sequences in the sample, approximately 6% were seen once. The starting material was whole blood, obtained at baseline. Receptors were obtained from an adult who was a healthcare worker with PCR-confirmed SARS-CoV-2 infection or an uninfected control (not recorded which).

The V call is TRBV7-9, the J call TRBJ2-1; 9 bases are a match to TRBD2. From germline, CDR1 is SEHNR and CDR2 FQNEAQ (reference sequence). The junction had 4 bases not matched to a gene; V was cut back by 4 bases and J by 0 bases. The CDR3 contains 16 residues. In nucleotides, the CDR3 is TGTGCCAGCAGCTCAGGACTAGCGCCCTCCTACAATGAGCAGTTCTTC. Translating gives CASSSGLAPSYNEQFF. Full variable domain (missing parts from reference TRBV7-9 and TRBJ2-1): DTGVSQNPRHKITKRGQNVTFRCDPISEHNRLYWYRQTLGQGPEFLTYFQNEAQLEKSRLLSDRFSAERPKGSFSTLEIQRTEQGDSAMYLCASSSGLAPSYNEQFFGPGTRLTVL.

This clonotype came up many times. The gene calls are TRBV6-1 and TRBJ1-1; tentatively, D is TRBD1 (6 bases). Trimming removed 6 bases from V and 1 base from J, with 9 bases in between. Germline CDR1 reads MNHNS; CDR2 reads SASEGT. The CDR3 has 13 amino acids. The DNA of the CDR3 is TGTGCCAGCAGGCTGACAGGGAACACTGAAGCTTTCTTT. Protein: CASRLTGNTEAFF.

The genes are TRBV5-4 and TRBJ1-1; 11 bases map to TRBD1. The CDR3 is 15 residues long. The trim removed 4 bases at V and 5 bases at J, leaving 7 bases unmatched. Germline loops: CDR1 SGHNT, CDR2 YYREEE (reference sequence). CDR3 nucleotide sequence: TGTGCCAGCAGCCTAGGACAGGGGGCTGGTACTGAAGCTTTCTTT. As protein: CASSLGQGAGTEAFF.

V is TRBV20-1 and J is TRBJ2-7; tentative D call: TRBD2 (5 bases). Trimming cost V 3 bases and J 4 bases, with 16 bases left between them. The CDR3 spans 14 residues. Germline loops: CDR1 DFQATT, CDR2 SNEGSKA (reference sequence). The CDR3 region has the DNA TGCAGTGCTAGTGTAGCTAGCCGAATTTACGAGCAGTACTTC. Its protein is CSASVASRIYEQYF.

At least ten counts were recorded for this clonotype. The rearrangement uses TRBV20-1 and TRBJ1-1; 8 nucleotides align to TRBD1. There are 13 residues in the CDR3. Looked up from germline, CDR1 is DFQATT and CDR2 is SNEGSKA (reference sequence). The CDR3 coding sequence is TGCATTTCTAACCCAGTACAGGGGGCTGAAGCTTTCTTT. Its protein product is CISNPVQGAEAFF.

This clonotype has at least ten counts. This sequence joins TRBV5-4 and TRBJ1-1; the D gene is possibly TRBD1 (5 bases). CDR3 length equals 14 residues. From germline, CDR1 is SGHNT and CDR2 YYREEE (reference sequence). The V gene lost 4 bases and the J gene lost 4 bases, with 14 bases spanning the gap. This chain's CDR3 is CASSGAYRGTEAFF. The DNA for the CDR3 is TGTGCCAGCAGCGGGGCTTATCGGGGCACTGAAGCTTTCTTT.

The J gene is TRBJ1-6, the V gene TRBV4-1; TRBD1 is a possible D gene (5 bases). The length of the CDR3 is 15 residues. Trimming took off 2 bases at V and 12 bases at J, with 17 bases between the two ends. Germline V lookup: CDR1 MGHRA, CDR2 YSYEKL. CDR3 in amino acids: CASSQTGRVLLPLHF. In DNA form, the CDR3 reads TGCGCCAGCAGCCAAACCGGCAGGGTTCTTTTACCCCTCCACTTT.

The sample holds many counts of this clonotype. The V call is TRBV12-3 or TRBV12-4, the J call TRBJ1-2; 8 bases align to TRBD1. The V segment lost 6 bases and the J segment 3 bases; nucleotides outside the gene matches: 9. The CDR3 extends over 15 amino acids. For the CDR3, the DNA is TGTGCCAGCAGCCTTAGGACAGGGTCCGACTATGGCTACACCTTC. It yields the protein CASSLRTGSDYGYTF.

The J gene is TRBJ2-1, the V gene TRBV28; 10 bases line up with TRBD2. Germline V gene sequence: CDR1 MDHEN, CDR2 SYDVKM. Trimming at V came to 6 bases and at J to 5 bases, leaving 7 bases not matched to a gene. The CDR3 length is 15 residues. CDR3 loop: CASRPTSGNDNEQFF. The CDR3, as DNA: TGTGCCAGCAGGCCTACTAGCGGGAACGACAATGAGCAGTTCTTC.

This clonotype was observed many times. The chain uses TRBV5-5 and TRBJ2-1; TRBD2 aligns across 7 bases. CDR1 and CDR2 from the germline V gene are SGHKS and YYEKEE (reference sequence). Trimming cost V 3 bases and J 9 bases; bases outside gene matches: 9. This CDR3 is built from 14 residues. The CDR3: CASSSKREVGEQFF. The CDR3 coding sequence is TGTGCCAGCAGCTCAAAGCGGGAAGTTGGTGAGCAGTTCTTC.

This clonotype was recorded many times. This chain's CDR3 is CASSYPRTGGGNEQFF. The CDR3 DNA sequence: TGTGCCAGCAGCTACCCCCGCACTGGGGGAGGGAATGAGCAGTTCTTC. The rearrangement links TRBV7-2 to TRBJ2-1, with 7 positions matching TRBD2. Losses at the gene ends were 4 bases for V and 7 bases for J; bases not matched to a gene: 13. The CDR3 runs 16 residues. CDR1 and CDR2 from the germline V gene are SGHTA and FQGNSA.

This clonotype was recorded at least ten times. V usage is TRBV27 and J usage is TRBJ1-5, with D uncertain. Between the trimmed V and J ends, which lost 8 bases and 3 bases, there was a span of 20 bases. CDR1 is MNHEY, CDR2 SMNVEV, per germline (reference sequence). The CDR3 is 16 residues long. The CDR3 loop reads CASRKTFRTDNQPQHF. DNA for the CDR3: TGTGCCAGCCGAAAGACCTTTCGCACAGACAATCAGCCCCAGCATTTT.

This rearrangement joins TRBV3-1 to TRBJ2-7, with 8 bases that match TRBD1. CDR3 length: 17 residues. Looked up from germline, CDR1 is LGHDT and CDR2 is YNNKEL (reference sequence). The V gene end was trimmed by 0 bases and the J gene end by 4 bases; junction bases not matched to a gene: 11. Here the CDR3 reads CASSQDLLRQGRYEQYF. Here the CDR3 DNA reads TGTGCCAGCAGCCAAGATCTCCTCCGACAGGGGAGGTACGAGCAGTACTTC.

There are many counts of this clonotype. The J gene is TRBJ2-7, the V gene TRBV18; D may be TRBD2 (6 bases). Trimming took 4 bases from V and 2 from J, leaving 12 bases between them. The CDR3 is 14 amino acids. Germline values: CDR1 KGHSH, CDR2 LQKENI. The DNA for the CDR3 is TGTGCCAGCTCACGGGAGGTTACCCCCTACGAGCAGTACTTC. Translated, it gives CASSREVTPYEQYF.

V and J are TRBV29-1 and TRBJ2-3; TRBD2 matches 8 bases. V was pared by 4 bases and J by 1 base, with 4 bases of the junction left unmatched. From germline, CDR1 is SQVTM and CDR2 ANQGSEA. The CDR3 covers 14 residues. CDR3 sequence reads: CSVGYGRGTDTQYF. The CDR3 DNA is TGCAGCGTTGGGTACGGGAGGGGCACAGATACGCAGTATTTT.

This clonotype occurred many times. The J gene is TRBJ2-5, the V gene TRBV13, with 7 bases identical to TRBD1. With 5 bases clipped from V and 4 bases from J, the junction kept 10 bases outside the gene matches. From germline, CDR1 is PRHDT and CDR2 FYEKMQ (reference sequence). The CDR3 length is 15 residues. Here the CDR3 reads CASSKTGQPPETQYF. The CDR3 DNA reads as TGTGCCAGCAGCAAAACGGGACAGCCCCCAGAGACCCAGTACTTC.

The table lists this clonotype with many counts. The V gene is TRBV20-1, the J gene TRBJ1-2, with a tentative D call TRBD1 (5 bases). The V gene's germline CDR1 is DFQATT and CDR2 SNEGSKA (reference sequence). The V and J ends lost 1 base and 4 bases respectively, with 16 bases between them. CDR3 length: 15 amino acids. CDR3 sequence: CSARAQEADGYGYTF. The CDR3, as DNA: TGCAGTGCTAGAGCACAGGAGGCAGATGGCTATGGCTACACCTTC.

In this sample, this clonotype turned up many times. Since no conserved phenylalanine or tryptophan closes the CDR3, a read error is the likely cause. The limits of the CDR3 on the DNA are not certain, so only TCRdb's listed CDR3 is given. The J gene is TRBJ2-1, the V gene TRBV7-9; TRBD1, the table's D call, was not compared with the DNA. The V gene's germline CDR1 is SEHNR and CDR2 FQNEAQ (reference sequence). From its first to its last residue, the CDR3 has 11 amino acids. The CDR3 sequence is CASSRQGLIGL.

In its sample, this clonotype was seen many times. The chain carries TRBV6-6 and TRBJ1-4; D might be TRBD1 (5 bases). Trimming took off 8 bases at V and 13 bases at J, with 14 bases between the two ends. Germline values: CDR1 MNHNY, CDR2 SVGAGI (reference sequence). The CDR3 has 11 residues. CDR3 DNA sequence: TGTGCCAGCGGGGCCGAGAAGGGACTGTTTTTT. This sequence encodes CASGAEKGLFF.

Written as DNA, the CDR3 is TGTGCCAGCAGCTTATGGGGCAGGGGAACGAACACTGAAGCTTTCTTT. As protein: CASSLWGRGTNTEAFF. The gene calls are TRBV7-3 and TRBJ1-1, with a weak D call TRBD1 (6 bases). CDR1 and CDR2 (germline): SGHTA, FQGTGA. Trimming took off 2 bases at V and 1 base at J, with 14 bases between the two ends. CDR3 size: 16 residues.

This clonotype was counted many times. CDR3 coding DNA: TGTGCCAGCAGCCATCAGACAGGGACTGAACGTAGCACTGAAGCTTTCTTT. This gives the protein CASSHQTGTERSTEAFF. The chain carries TRBV27 and TRBJ1-1; 7 positions agree with TRBD1. The CDR3 length is 17 residues. V lost 6 bases to trimming and J lost 4 bases; unmatched junction nucleotides: 17. CDR1 and CDR2 (germline): MNHEY, SMNVEV (reference sequence).

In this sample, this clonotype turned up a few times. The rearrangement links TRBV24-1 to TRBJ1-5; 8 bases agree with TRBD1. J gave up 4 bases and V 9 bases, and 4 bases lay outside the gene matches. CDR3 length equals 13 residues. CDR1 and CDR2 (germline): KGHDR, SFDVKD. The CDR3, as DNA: TGTGCCACCCAGGGACAGGTAAATCAGCCCCAGCATTTT. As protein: CATQGQVNQPQHF.

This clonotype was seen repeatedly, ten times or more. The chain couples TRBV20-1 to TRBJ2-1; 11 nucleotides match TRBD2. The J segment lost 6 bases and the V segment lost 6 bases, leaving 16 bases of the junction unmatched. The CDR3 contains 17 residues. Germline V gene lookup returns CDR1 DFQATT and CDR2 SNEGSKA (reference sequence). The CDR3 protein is CSATNPLAGGWVNEQFF. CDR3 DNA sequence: TGCAGTGCAACAAACCCTTTAGCGGGAGGGTGGGTCAATGAGCAGTTCTTC.

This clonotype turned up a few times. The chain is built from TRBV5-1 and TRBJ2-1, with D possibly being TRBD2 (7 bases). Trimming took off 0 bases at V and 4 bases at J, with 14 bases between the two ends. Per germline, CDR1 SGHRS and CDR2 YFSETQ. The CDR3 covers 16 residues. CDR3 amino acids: CASSLEGGVSYNEQFF. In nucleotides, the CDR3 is TGCGCCAGCAGCTTGGAAGGGGGGGTATCATACAATGAGCAGTTCTTC.

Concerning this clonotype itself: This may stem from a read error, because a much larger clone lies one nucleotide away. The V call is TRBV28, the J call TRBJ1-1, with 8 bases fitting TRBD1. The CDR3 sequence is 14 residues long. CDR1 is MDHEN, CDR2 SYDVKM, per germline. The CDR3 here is CSSSFQPGQAEAFF. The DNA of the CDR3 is TGTTCCAGCAGTTTCCAACCGGGACAGGCTGAAGCTTTCTTT.

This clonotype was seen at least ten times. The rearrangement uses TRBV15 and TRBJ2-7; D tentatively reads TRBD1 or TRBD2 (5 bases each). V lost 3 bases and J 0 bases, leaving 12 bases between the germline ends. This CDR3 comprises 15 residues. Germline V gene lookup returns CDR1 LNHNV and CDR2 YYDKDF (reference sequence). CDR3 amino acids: CATSRRDGVSYEQYF. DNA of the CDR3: TGTGCCACCAGCAGGAGGGACGGGGTCTCCTACGAGCAGTACTTC.

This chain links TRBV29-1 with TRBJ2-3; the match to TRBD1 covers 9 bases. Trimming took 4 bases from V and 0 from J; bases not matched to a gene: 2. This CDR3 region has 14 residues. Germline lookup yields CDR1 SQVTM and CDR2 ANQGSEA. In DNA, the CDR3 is TGCAGCGTTGGGGGACAGGGTAGCACAGATACGCAGTATTTT. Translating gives CSVGGQGSTDTQYF.